This T cell receptor beta chain comes out of a study of graft-versus-host responses after intestinal transplantation. Overall study: In this cohort, recipients had multivisceral, liver-intestinal, or isolated intestinal transplants. The study gave all recipients anti-thymocyte globulin induction, then tacrolimus and steroids for approximately three years. Study-wide findings and caveats: Individuals carrying graft-donor T cell macrochimerism showed high graft-versus-host to host-versus-graft clonal ratios in allografts. Early after transplant, HvG declines were associated with peak levels of circulating GvH clones.

Clones were sequenced by immunoSEQ multiplex PCR, and TCRdb holds only the in-frame ones, with some missing. The sample lists about 93,000 clones, 85% to 95% seen once, with less than 0.6% in the top ten. There are 14 residues in the CDR3. From germline, CDR1 is MNHEY and CDR2 SMNVEV (reference sequence). Turning to this clone: No antigen is known for it.

This TCR derives from a human donor who received an intestinal transplant. The rearrangement links TRBV27 to TRBJ2-5; D possibly corresponds to TRBD2 (6 bases). Judging by the DNA end, TRBJ2-7 fits better; the J call may be wrong. The specimen comprised unstimulated CD8+ T cells sorted from spleen or lymph node cells, sampled before intestinal transplant. This CDR3 reads CASSFGGEVYEQYF. The CDR3 nucleotides are TGTGCCAGCAGTTTTGGTGGGGAGGTCTACGAGCAGTACTTC.